Presented here are 2 T cell receptor beta chains from one specimen sequenced in a study of blood T cells in healthy people across ages (dated by TCRdb to between 2014 and 2017). Receptor amplification or capture employed 5' RACE. Sequenced using an Illumina HiSeq 2500. A second PCR of about 6 to 12 cycles was run with a J-beta primer mix and a sample-barcoded 5' primer. TCRdb cleaned the public reads at Q25 with fastp, built clones with MiXCR and kept in-frame beta chains. Here each entry gathers all rows of one CDR3 protein and keeps the most common genes and DNA. The sample table holds around 690,000 distinct CDR3 sequences, of which around 54% were seen once. Roughly 34% of the sample goes to the ten largest clones. The source material was blood. All receptors derive from a man aged 60 to 75 in good health.

The CDR3 protein is CASSLGVFGSYEQYF. The CDR3 region has the DNA TGCGCCAGCAGCTTGGGTGTTTTTGGCTCCTACGAGCAGTACTTC. The rearrangement links TRBV5-1 to TRBJ2-7; D is uncertain. The CDR3 has 15 amino acids. CDR1 SGHRS and CDR2 YFSETQ come from the germline V gene. Trimming took 0 bases from V and 0 from J, leaving 10 bases between them. The full variable domain, with the rest looked up from reference TRBV5-1 and TRBJ2-7, is KAGVTQTPRYLIKTRGQQVTLSCSPISGHRSVSWYQQTPGQGLQFLFEYFSETQRNKGNFPGRFSGRQFSNSRSEMNVSTLELGDSALYLCASSLGVFGSYEQYFGPGTRLTVT.

V and J are TRBV10-1 and TRBJ2-7; TRBD1 might be the D (6 bases). This CDR3 is 13 amino acids long. Germline CDR1 is WNHNN and CDR2 is SYGVQD (reference sequence). The V and J ends lost 3 bases and 7 bases respectively, with 13 bases between them. The CDR3 DNA reads TGCGCCAGCAGTGATGGGACATCGGGGGAGCAGTACTTC. Its protein product is CASSDGTSGEQYF.